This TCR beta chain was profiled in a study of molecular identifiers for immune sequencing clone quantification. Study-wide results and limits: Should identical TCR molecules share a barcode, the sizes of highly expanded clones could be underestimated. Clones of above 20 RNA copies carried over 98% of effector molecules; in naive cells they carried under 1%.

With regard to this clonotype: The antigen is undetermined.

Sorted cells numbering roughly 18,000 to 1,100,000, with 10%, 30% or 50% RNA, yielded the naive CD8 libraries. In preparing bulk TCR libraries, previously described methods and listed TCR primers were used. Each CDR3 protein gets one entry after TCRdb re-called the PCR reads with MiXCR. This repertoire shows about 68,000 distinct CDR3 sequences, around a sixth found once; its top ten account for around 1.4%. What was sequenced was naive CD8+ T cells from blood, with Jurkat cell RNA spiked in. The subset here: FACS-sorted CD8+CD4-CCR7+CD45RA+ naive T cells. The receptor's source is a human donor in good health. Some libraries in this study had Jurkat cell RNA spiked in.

This chain's CDR3 is CASRIQGANTYEQYF. CDR3 DNA sequence: TGTGCCAGCAGAATACAGGGGGCGAATACCTACGAGCAGTACTTC. V usage is TRBV12-3 or TRBV12-4 and J usage is TRBJ2-7, with 9 bases aligning to TRBD1. The V and J ends lost 6 bases and 2 bases, in that order; junction bases with no gene match: 8. This CDR3 is 15 amino acids long.